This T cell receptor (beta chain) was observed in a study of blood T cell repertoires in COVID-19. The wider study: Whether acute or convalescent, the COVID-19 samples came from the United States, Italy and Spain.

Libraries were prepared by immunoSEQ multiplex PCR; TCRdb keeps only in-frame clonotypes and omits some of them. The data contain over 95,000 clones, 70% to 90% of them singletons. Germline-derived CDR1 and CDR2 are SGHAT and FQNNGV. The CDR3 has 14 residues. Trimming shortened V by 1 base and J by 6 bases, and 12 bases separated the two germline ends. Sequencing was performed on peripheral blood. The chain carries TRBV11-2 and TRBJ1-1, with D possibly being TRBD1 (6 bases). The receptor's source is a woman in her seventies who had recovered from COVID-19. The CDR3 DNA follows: TGTGCCAGCAGCTTAGTCAGGGGCGGCTCTGAAGCTTTCTTT. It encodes CASSLVRGGSEAFF.